This T cell receptor beta chain was profiled in a study of blood T cell repertoires in COVID-19. Study information: Material from acute and convalescent COVID-19 was sourced from the United States, Italy and Spain. T cells, B-cell-depleted T cells, or PBMCs provided the cDNA or gDNA that served as material.

CDR1 is SNHLY and CDR2 is FYNNEI in the germline V gene. Trimming left V 6 bases short and J 7 bases short, with 15 bases between. The CDR3 runs to 13 residues. Original handling: The authors estimated nucleated cell counts from reference gene primer amplification. Measured with immunoSEQ multiplex PCR; TCRdb has only the in-frame clones, and not every one. From that table come the V and J calls and clone size; the DNA was used to work out D and trimming. The sample shows around 200,000 clones, about 82% of them seen only once. The sequence was collected from an elderly woman with acute or convalescent COVID-19. The J gene is TRBJ1-1, the V gene TRBV2; D possibly corresponds to TRBD1 (5 bases). The source material was peripheral blood. Written as DNA, the CDR3 is TGTGCCAGCAGGCGGCGGGAAAGGGGTGAAGCTTTCTTT. This translates into CASRRRERGEAFF.